This T cell receptor (beta chain) was documented in a study of cytomegalovirus exposure and HLA in healthy donors. TCRdb's table, derived via immunoSEQ multiplex PCR, lists solely in-frame clones and lacks some. The sample lists over 60,000 clones; approximately 97% were seen once. The CDR3 runs to 15 residues. Trimming took 1 base from V and 5 from J, leaving 11 bases between them. In germline, CDR1 is MGHRA, CDR2 YSYEKL. Specimen: PBMCs. This clonotype originated in a man younger than 30 in good health and CMV-seronegative. V gene TRBV4-1 combines with J gene TRBJ1-4, with D tentatively TRBD1 (6 bases). The CDR3 loop is CASSQAGAPNEKLFF. DNA for the CDR3: TGCGCCAGCAGCCAAGCAGGGGCACCGAATGAAAAACTGTTTTTT.